The T cell receptor (beta chain) described here comes from a study of T cell responses to AZD1222 COVID-19 vaccine. Turning to the study itself: Pooled in the analysis were second doses at about 4 or about 12 weeks.

Germline V gene sequence: CDR1 LNHDA, CDR2 SQIVND (reference sequence). Trimming pared 1 base from V and 2 bases from J, leaving 9 bases between. This CDR3 comprises 14 residues. Sequencing was performed with immunoSEQ multiplex PCR; in TCRdb, only in-frame clones are kept and a portion is missing. The sample includes some 180,000 clones, roughly 89% of them seen just once. Of note for this clone: Its antigen remains unknown.

Study-level points and caveats: Donors in the cohort were predominantly white British and more often female, and clonal diversity was possibly underestimated. Seropositive AZD1222 recipients at baseline numbered only five or six.

The chain combines TRBV19 with TRBJ2-7; no clear D gene. The starting material was peripheral blood, obtained on day 0 of AZD1222 vaccination. The sequence was collected from an adult in good health. This CDR3 reads CASSIADMPYEQYF. As DNA, the CDR3 is TGTGCCAGTAGTATAGCTGACATGCCCTACGAGCAGTACTTC.